One and the same sample provided the 2 T cell receptor beta chains below, sequenced in a study of cytomegalovirus exposure and HLA in healthy donors listed by TCRdb under 2017. To prepare the library, the immunoSEQ multiplex PCR assay was applied. For the multiplex PCR, a mixture combining 60 forward primers for TCR Vbeta segments and 13 reverse primers for TCR Jbeta segments was used. TCRdb provides this immuneACCESS table in a form limited to in-frame rearrangements. Some clones are lacking; in checked studies, under half of them reflect an unresolved V gene, and why the rest are absent is not known. The sample data list some 150,000 clones, and more than 65% of these were observed just once. 4.5% to 6% of the sample is taken by the ten largest. Specimen: PBMCs. These receptors were collected from a man younger than 45 in good health and CMV-seropositive.

The chain links TRBV27 to TRBJ2-1; D is perhaps TRBD2 (6 bases). The germline CDR1 and CDR2 sequences are MNHEY and SMNVEV (reference sequence). V lost 5 bases and J lost 8, with 13 bases in between. This CDR3 contains 13 residues. The CDR3 nucleotides read TGTGCCAGCAGTACGACTAGTGGCTATGAGCAGTTCTTC. Its protein is CASSTTSGYEQFF.

The CDR3 DNA reads TGTGCCAGCAGCAATTTGACAGGGGGCGCATGTTTCTTT. Translated, it gives CASSNLTGGACFF. The chain links TRBV7-9 to TRBJ1-1; 10 bases match TRBD1. V was clipped by 5 bases and J by 13 bases; unmatched bases: 10. Germline CDR1 reads SEHNR; CDR2 reads FQNEAQ (reference sequence). The CDR3 loop spans 13 amino acids.